This T cell receptor (beta chain) was recovered during a study of blood T cells in healthy people across ages. Broader study findings: Donor CMV status was unknown, possibly confounding expanded clonotype changes. Donors of long life had a larger count of naive CD4+ cells and greater diversity than aged donors.

V was pared by 5 bases and J by 0 bases, with 6 bases between. The CDR3 is 13 residues long. CDR1 and CDR2 (germline): SGHTA, FQGNSA. Alongside a J-beta primer mix, a sample-barcoded 5' primer served in a second PCR lasting 7 to 11 cycles. MiXCR was run by TCRdb on the 5' RACE reads, yielding one entry per CDR3 protein. The data contain 1.2 million to 1.5 million distinct CDR3 sequences, about 40% of them seen just once; the ten biggest clones take up roughly 7.7%. With regard to this clonotype: Antigen: not known.

This chain links TRBV7-2 with TRBJ2-3; no definite D call. This TCR came from a woman aged 18-35 years in good health. Sequences were obtained from blood. The CDR3, as DNA: TGTGCCAGCAGCCACTTCAGCACAGATACGCAGTATTTT. It yields the protein CASSHFSTDTQYF. Full variable domain (outside the CDR3, taken from reference TRBV7-2 and TRBJ2-3): GAGVSQSPSNKVTEKGKDVELRCDPISGHTALYWYRQSLGQGLEFLIYFQGNSAPDKSGLPSDRFSAERTGGSVSTLTIQRTQQEDSAVYLCASSHFSTDTQYFGPGTRLTVL.